The next 25 T cell receptor beta chains were all read from a single sample in a study of shared clonotypes between healthy human individuals. Using immunoSEQ multiplex PCR, the repertoire was profiled, and TCRdb retains in-frame clones only, with some absent. The data contain approximately 460,000 clones, 60% to 80% of them seen just once; the ten biggest clones take up 12%. Sequenced: PBMCs. These receptors were taken from a woman aged 40 to 49 in good health. Some clones in this sample may be carry-over from other donors' samples.

This clone was seen more than once but under ten times. The V and J genes are TRBV28 and TRBJ1-4; 7 nucleotides line up with TRBD1. V shed 4 bases and J 7 bases; nucleotides not matched to a gene: 18. Germline-derived CDR1 and CDR2 are MDHEN and SYDVKM. This CDR3 region has 18 residues. The chain's CDR3 is CASSSSIQQGRMSEKLFF. The CDR3 region has the DNA TGTGCCAGCAGTTCATCTATCCAACAGGGGCGAATGAGTGAAAAACTGTTTTTT.

This chain uses TRBV9 with TRBJ1-5; D call uncertain. With 2 bases removed from V and 5 bases from J, the gap between germline ends came to 8 bases. Germline V gene sequence: CDR1 SGDLS, CDR2 YYNGEE. The CDR3 length is 13 residues. The CDR3 loop reads CASSVAGDQPQHF. The DNA of the CDR3 is TGTGCCAGCAGCGTGGCGGGTGATCAGCCCCAGCATTTT.

V usage is TRBV7-9 and J usage is TRBJ2-1; tentatively, D is TRBD2 (6 bases). Deletions cut 2 bases from V and 6 bases from J, with 14 bases between. Germline values: CDR1 SEHNR, CDR2 FQNEAQ (reference sequence). The CDR3 totals 15 residues. CDR3 sequence: CASSLREIPTNEQFF. CDR3 coding DNA: TGTGCCAGCAGCTTACGGGAGATCCCTACCAATGAGCAGTTCTTC.

The chain carries TRBV4-3 and TRBJ1-1, with D unclear. Trimming took off 4 bases at V and 4 bases at J, with 16 bases between the two ends. From germline, CDR1 is LGHNA and CDR2 YSLEER. CDR3 length: 15 residues. The CDR3: CASSPNLGLGTEAFF. In DNA, the CDR3 is TGCGCCAGCAGCCCGAATTTGGGCTTGGGCACTGAAGCTTTCTTT.

The chain uses TRBV15 and TRBJ2-1, with unresolved D. The germline V gene encodes CDR1 LNHNV and CDR2 YYDKDF (reference sequence). The CDR3 is 14 residues long. Trimming stripped 8 bases from V and 2 bases from J, with 13 bases between. The CDR3 sequence is CATEASSPYNEQFF. The CDR3 DNA reads TGTGCCACCGAAGCGTCAAGCCCCTACAATGAGCAGTTCTTC.

Details on this clone: This may come from a read error, since a much larger clone is one base off. This sequence joins TRBV6-6 and TRBJ2-7; 7 nucleotides agree with TRBD2. This CDR3 region has 14 residues. Germline-derived CDR1 and CDR2 are MNHNY and SVGAGI (reference sequence). The DNA of the CDR3 is TGTGCCAGCGGTTACTCCGGGGGGAACTACGAGCAGTACTTC. Translation: CASGYSGGNYEQYF.

Details on this clone: Being one base from a much bigger clone, this may be a read error. The rearrangement uses TRBV28 and TRBJ2-1; a possible D gene is TRBD1 (6 bases). CDR3 length: 16 amino acids. Germline V gives CDR1 MDHEN, CDR2 SYDVKM. CDR3 sequence: CASSLNRFRGSNEQLF. For the CDR3, the DNA is TGTGCCAGCAGTTTAAACCGATTTAGGGGGTCCAATGAGCAGCTCTTC. Full variable domain (outside the CDR3, taken from reference TRBV28 and TRBJ2-1): DVKVTQSSRYLVKRTGEKVFLECVQDMDHENMFWYRQDPGLGLRLIYFSYDVKMKEKGDIPEGYSVSREKKERFSLILESASTNQTSMYLCASSLNRFRGSNEQLFGPGTRLTVL.

The J gene is TRBJ2-5, the V gene TRBV7-2; 13 bases fit TRBD2. This CDR3 spans 15 amino acids. Germline assignment: CDR1 SGHTA and CDR2 FQGNSA. The trim removed 4 bases at V and 10 bases at J, leaving 9 bases unmatched. CDR3 nucleotide sequence: TGTGCCAGCAGCTGGGGACTAGCGGGGCCCGAGGGCCAGTACTTC. Residues: CASSWGLAGPEGQYF.

The chain carries TRBV4-1 and TRBJ2-1; 8 nucleotides agree with TRBD2. CDR1 is MGHRA, CDR2 YSYEKL, per germline. The CDR3 is made up of 15 amino acids. Trimming at V came to 4 bases and at J to 7 bases, leaving 9 bases not matched to a gene. In nucleotides, the CDR3 is TGCGCCAGCAGCCGCAAAGCGGGAGTGGAAAATGAGCAGTTCTTC. Protein product: CASSRKAGVENEQFF.

V and J are TRBV27 and TRBJ2-7; either TRBD1 or TRBD2 may supply D (5 bases each). V shed 4 bases and J shed 1 base, with 11 bases lying between them. Germline-derived CDR1 and CDR2 are MNHEY and SMNVEV (reference sequence). The CDR3 covers 14 residues. In DNA form, the CDR3 reads TGTGCCAGCAGTTCCGGGGACGGATCCTACGAGCAGTACTTC. Translating gives CASSSGDGSYEQYF.

The chain employs TRBV7-9 and TRBJ1-1; D gene ambiguous. The length of the CDR3 is 14 residues. Germline lookup yields CDR1 SEHNR and CDR2 FQNEAQ (reference sequence). Deletions cut 5 bases from V and 2 bases from J, with 12 bases between. DNA for the CDR3: TGTGCCAGCAGCCGGAAAGACGGAAACACTGAAGCTTTCTTT. It translates to CASSRKDGNTEAFF.

The chain has TRBV7-8 and TRBJ2-7; D unresolved. Germline V gives CDR1 SGHVS, CDR2 FQNEAQ. Trimming stripped 6 bases from V and 5 bases from J, with 11 bases between. The CDR3 runs 12 residues. CDR3 nucleotides: TGTGCCAGCAGTCGGGCCTTCCACGAGCAGTACTTC. Translation: CASSRAFHEQYF.

V is TRBV5-1 and J is TRBJ2-2, with D uncertain. The V gene lost 0 bases and the J gene lost 4 bases, with 10 bases spanning the gap. Germline V gene sequence: CDR1 SGHRS, CDR2 YFSETQ. This CDR3 comprises 15 residues. Here the CDR3 reads CASSLAPLGTGELFF. The CDR3, as DNA: TGCGCCAGCAGCTTGGCGCCTCTCGGCACCGGGGAGCTGTTTTTT.

This chain joins TRBV6-5 and TRBJ2-7; D uncertain. The CDR3 consists of 13 residues. Trimming removed 6 bases at V and 0 bases at J, with 9 bases between. Germline lookup yields CDR1 MNHEY and CDR2 SVGAGI. Here the CDR3 reads CASSRRFSYEQYF. For the CDR3, the DNA is TGTGCCAGCAGCCGACGGTTCTCCTACGAGCAGTACTTC.

The rearrangement uses TRBV27 and TRBJ2-2; D is possibly TRBD1 or TRBD2 (5 bases each). Per the germline V gene, CDR1 is MNHEY and CDR2 is SMNVEV (reference sequence). Trimming shortened V by 6 bases and J by 6 bases, and 17 bases separated the two germline ends. The CDR3 is 15 amino acids. This chain's CDR3 is CASRPPGKGSGELFF. As DNA, the CDR3 is TGTGCCAGCAGGCCTCCGGGGAAGGGGTCCGGGGAGCTGTTTTTT.

The chain recombines TRBV6-1 with TRBJ1-1, with no clear D. Germline V gene data show CDR1 as MNHNS and CDR2 as SASEGT. This CDR3 comprises 12 residues. Trimming cost V 2 bases and J 7 bases, with 8 bases left between them. The CDR3 region is CASSEWTDEAFF. As DNA, the CDR3 is TGTGCCAGCAGTGAATGGACGGATGAAGCTTTCTTT.

The J gene is TRBJ2-2, the V gene TRBV25-1, with no clear D. The germline V and J ends were trimmed by 6 bases and 0 bases, with 8 bases remaining between them. The CDR3 extends over 14 amino acids. Germline V gene sequence: CDR1 MGHDK, CDR2 SYGVNS. The CDR3 nucleotides read TGTGCCAGCAGCGGCTCCGCGAACACCGGGGAGCTGTTTTTT. Translation gives CASSGSANTGELFF. Filled out from reference TRBV25-1 and TRBJ2-2, the complete variable domain reads EADIYQTPRYLVIGTGKKITLECSQTMGHDKMYWYQQDPGMELHLIHYSYGVNSTEKGDLSSESTVSRIRTEHFPLTLESARPSHTSQYLCASSGSANTGELFFGEGSRLTVL.

The rearrangement joins TRBV6-6 to TRBJ2-3; D possibly matches TRBD1 or TRBD2 (5 bases each). The CDR3 contains 15 residues. Deletions cut 4 bases from V and 1 base from J, with 12 bases between. Germline assignment: CDR1 MNHNY and CDR2 SVGAGI (reference sequence). Written as DNA, the CDR3 is TGTGCCAGCAGTTTCCACCTGGGGGGCACAGATACGCAGTATTTT. Its translation is CASSFHLGGTDTQYF.

This chain uses TRBV28 with TRBJ2-3, with 7 bases aligning to TRBD2. The V and J ends lost 5 bases and 2 bases, in that order; junction bases with no gene match: 10. CDR3 size: 16 residues. The germline V gene encodes CDR1 MDHEN and CDR2 SYDVKM. Written as DNA, the CDR3 is TGTGCCAGCAGTGGGGCGATAGCGGGTGTCACAGATACGCAGTATTTT. As protein: CASSGAIAGVTDTQYF.

This clone has just a few counts. The V and J genes are TRBV9 and TRBJ1-4, with D possibly matching TRBD1 (5 bases). The germline gives CDR1 SGDLS, CDR2 YYNGEE. The CDR3 is 14 residues long. V gave up 0 bases and J gave up 10 bases, with 13 bases separating them. CDR3: CASSVAGGSVKLFF. CDR3 bases: TGTGCCAGCAGCGTAGCTGGGGGGAGCGTAAAACTGTTTTTT.

This clone was observed a handful of times. The V gene is TRBV27, the J gene TRBJ2-7; 7 bases are shared with TRBD1. The CDR3 consists of 14 residues. The V gene's germline CDR1 is MNHEY and CDR2 SMNVEV (reference sequence). J gave up 3 bases and V 3 bases, and 5 bases lay outside the gene matches. The chain's CDR3 is CASSFNRDSYEQYF. The CDR3 nucleotides read TGTGCCAGCAGTTTTAACCGGGACAGCTACGAGCAGTACTTC.

The rearrangement joins TRBV28 to TRBJ1-5; D is unclear. The V gene lost 6 bases and the J gene lost 7 bases, with 10 bases spanning the gap. The CDR3 extends over 12 amino acids. CDR1 MDHEN and CDR2 SYDVKM come from the germline V gene. In nucleotides, the CDR3 is TGTGCCAGCAGATCCGGGAGGCAGCCCCAGCATTTT. It yields the protein CASRSGRQPQHF.

By sample fraction, this clone is medium-sized. Different DNA sequences within this sample yield the same CDR3. The V and J genes are TRBV11-2 and TRBJ2-4; 10 positions agree with TRBD1. Germline CDR1 is SGHAT and CDR2 is FQNNGV. This CDR3 has 15 residues. V lost 2 bases to trimming and J lost 9 bases; unmatched junction nucleotides: 7. The CDR3: CASSLPWDRGPIQYF. Written as DNA, the CDR3 is TGTGCCAGCAGCTTACCCTGGGACAGGGGACCCATTCAGTACTTC.

This clone was found once. V is TRBV29-1 and J is TRBJ1-4; 9 nucleotides line up with TRBD1. Germline values: CDR1 SQVTM, CDR2 ANQGSEA. The V and J ends lost 3 bases and 8 bases, in that order; junction bases with no gene match: 13. The CDR3 loop spans 16 amino acids. CDR3 amino acids: CSVELIRDRVGEKLFF. For the CDR3, the DNA is TGCAGCGTTGAGCTTATCCGGGACAGGGTTGGCGAAAAACTGTTTTTT.

This clone came up once. The rearrangement joins TRBV7-2 to TRBJ2-1, with unresolved D. The germline V and J ends were trimmed by 1 base and 6 bases, with 7 bases remaining between them. This CDR3 is 13 amino acids long. Germline CDR1 SGHTA, CDR2 FQGNSA. CDR3 protein: CASSLEVINEQFF. The CDR3 nucleotides read TGTGCCAGCAGCTTAGAGGTAATCAATGAGCAGTTCTTC. Supplemented by reference TRBV7-2 and TRBJ2-1, the full variable domain reads GAGVSQSPSNKVTEKGKDVELRCDPISGHTALYWYRQSLGQGLEFLIYFQGNSAPDKSGLPSDRFSAERTGGSVSTLTIQRTQQEDSAVYLCASSLEVINEQFFGPGTRLTVL.